This is a list of T cell receptor beta chains from one sample in a study of molecular identifiers for immune sequencing clone quantification. TCRdb reanalysed the PCR reads using MiXCR and keeps one entry per CDR3 protein. This sample carries approximately 320,000 distinct CDR3 sequences, under 25% of them seen once, and the ten largest clones take around 0.7%. The sequencing input was naive CD8+ T cells from blood, with Jurkat cell RNA spiked in. The origin of the receptors is a human donor in good health. Some libraries in this study had Jurkat cell RNA spiked in. Each CDR3 is given with its conserved first and last residue. D genes are given only for firm matches. Only part of the rows carry a size: once, few, many, or a class if the clone is expanded.

J gene | D gene | V gene | clone size | CDR3 DNA | CDR3 protein
TRBJ2-7 | TRBD1 | TRBV5-5 | - | TGTGCCAGCAGCGGCGAGACAGGGTTCCATCCCTACGAGCAGTACTTC | CASSGETGFHPYEQYF
TRBJ1-1 | - | TRBV28 | many | TGTGCCAGCAGTTTTGGACTGAGGAACACTGAAGCTTTCTTT | CASSFGLRNTEAFF
TRBJ2-7 | TRBD1 | TRBV7-9 | few | TGTGCCAGCAGCCCCGCGACAGGGGTTTGGTACGAGCAGTACTTC | CASSPATGVWYEQYF
TRBJ2-5 | - | TRBV7-3 | - | TGTGCCATCGCCTCTAAGCTGGAAGAACAAGAGACCCAGTACTTC | CAIASKLEEQETQYF
TRBJ2-2 | TRBD2 | TRBV20-1 | few | TGCAGTGCTAGCCCGAATATGGGACTAGCGGTCTACACCGGGGAGCTGTTTTTT | CSASPNMGLAVYTGELFF
TRBJ1-4 | TRBD1 | TRBV3-1 | few | TGTGCCAGCAGCCAAGATCAGGGACAGGACCATGAAAAACTGTTTTTT | CASSQDQGQDHEKLFF
TRBJ2-7 | TRBD1 | TRBV7-9 | few | TGTGCCAGCACCCAGGGGGTGGTCTACGAGCAGTACTTC | CASTQGVVYEQYF
TRBJ2-7 | TRBD2 | TRBV30 | - | TGTGCCTGGTGTTGGGATGCGGGGGGATTCTACGAGCAGTACTTC | CAWCWDAGGFYEQYF
TRBJ2-7 | - | TRBV28 | many | TGTGCCAGCAGTTGGCCGTTGCGGGGCAGCTCCTACGAGCAGTACTTC | CASSWPLRGSSYEQYF
TRBJ1-1 | - | TRBV19 | few | TGTGCCAGTATCTCGGGGGTGGGACCCACTGAAGCTTTCTTT | CASISGVGPTEAFF
TRBJ2-2 | - | TRBV4-3 | - | TGCGCCAGCAGCCAAGTTTTGGAGGGAGACAATGGCGGGGAGCTGTTTTTT | CASSQVLEGDNGGELFF
TRBJ2-1 | TRBD2 | TRBV7-9 | few | TGTGCCAGCAGCGCGGGACTAGCGGACTACAATGAGCAGTTCTTC | CASSAGLADYNEQFF
TRBJ2-7 | TRBD2 | TRBV27 | few | TGTGCCAGCAGTTTAGGGACTAGCATGGTCTACGAGCAGTACTTC | CASSLGTSMVYEQYF
TRBJ2-4 | TRBD1 | TRBV10-3 | few | TGTGCCACACAGGGGGCCAAAAACATTCAGTACTTC | CATQGAKNIQYF
TRBJ2-7 | TRBD1 | TRBV30 | many | TGTGCCTGGAGTTACGGACAGGACGAGCAGTACTTC | CAWSYGQDEQYF
TRBJ1-1 | TRBD1 | TRBV6-2/TRBV6-3 | few | TGTGCCAGCAGTATTCGGACAGGGATGACTGAAGCTTTCTTT | CASSIRTGMTEAFF
TRBJ1-1 | TRBD1 | TRBV2 | many | TGTGCCAGCATTGGACAGGGGGAAGCTTTCTTT | CASIGQGEAFF
TRBJ1-5 | - | TRBV6-5 | many | TGTGCCAGCAGCCCAACGGTCGGGAGGAGCAATCAGCCCCAGCATTTT | CASSPTVGRSNQPQHF
TRBJ2-3 | TRBD2 | TRBV4-2 | - | TGTGCCAGCAGCCAAACTCAACTAGCGGGAGATACGCAGTATTTT | CASSQTQLAGDTQYF
TRBJ2-7 | TRBD1 | TRBV19 | - | TGTGCCAGTAGTAGCCGGGACAGAGAGTTATACGAGCAGTACTTC | CASSSRDRELYEQYF
TRBJ2-3 | - | TRBV5-3 | few | TGTGCCAGCAGCCCGTCCTGGATTACAGATACGCAGTATTTT | CASSPSWITDTQYF
TRBJ2-7 | - | TRBV5-1 | many | TGCGCCAGCAGCCCGGTGAGCCCTTCCTACGAGCAGTACTTC | CASSPVSPSYEQYF
TRBJ1-1 | TRBD1 | TRBV6-2/TRBV6-3 | - | TGTGCCAGCAGTTCCGGGACAGGGGGCCTGGTGGACACTGAAGCTTTCTTT | CASSSGTGGLVDTEAFF
TRBJ2-6 | - | TRBV6-2/TRBV6-3 | few | TGTGCCAGCAAGGTTGCGTTTGGGACTCATGCTGAGGGGGCCAACGTCCTGACTTTC | CASKVAFGTHAEGANVLTF
TRBJ1-1 | TRBD1 | TRBV7-6 | few | TGTGCCAGCAGACCCGACAGGGCTTACACTGAAGCTTTCTTT | CASRPDRAYTEAFF
TRBJ2-7 | - | TRBV29-1 | many | TGCAGCGTTTGGGGGGGCAGTCTTTACGAGCAGTACTTC | CSVWGGSLYEQYF
TRBJ1-5 | - | TRBV10-3 | - | TGTGCCATCAGTGAGTCAAACCAGCCCCAGCATTTT | CAISESNQPQHF
TRBJ2-4 | - | TRBV7-9 | many | TGTGCCAGCAGCCGGGACCCCATTCAGTACTTC | CASSRDPIQYF
TRBJ1-1 | - | TRBV29-1 | many | TGCAGCGTCGAAAAAGTTGGGCAGCGGGACACTGAAGCTTTCTTT | CSVEKVGQRDTEAFF
TRBJ1-1 | - | TRBV28 | - | TGTGCCCTATCTAGGTTGGCCGGGAACACTGAAGCTTTCTTT | CALSRLAGNTEAFF
TRBJ2-3 | TRBD2 | TRBV28 | many | TGTGCCAGCAGTTACTTAGCGGGACGCACAGATACGCAGTATTTT | CASSYLAGRTDTQYF
TRBJ2-3 | TRBD2 | TRBV7-9 | few | TGTGCCAGCAGCTTAGCAGCGGGGCCTAGCACAGATACGCAGTATTTT | CASSLAAGPSTDTQYF
TRBJ2-5 | - | TRBV2 | - | TGTGCCGGCGTATCACAGCCACAAGAGACCCAGTACTTC | CAGVSQPQETQYF
TRBJ1-1 | - | TRBV4-3 | few | TGCGCCAGCAGCCAAGCAAGGGGATGGACTGAAGCTTTCTTT | CASSQARGWTEAFF
TRBJ2-2 | TRBD1 | TRBV15 | few | TGTGCCACCAGCGGTCTGCATTGGGGGACAGGGGTTCGAACCGGGGAGCTGTTTTTT | CATSGLHWGTGVRTGELFF
TRBJ2-3 | - | TRBV30 | few | TGTGCCTGGAACGTGGGGGCAGATACGCAGTATTTT | CAWNVGADTQYF
TRBJ2-3 | - | TRBV13 | many | TGTGCCAGCAGCCTGGTTGGAGACCGCCACACAGATACGCAGTATTTT | CASSLVGDRHTDTQYF
TRBJ1-1 | - | TRBV7-8 | many | TGTGCCAGCAGCTTGGAGGGGAGCACTGAAGCTTTCTTT | CASSLEGSTEAFF
TRBJ1-6 | - | TRBV5-5 | few | TGTGCCAGCAGAGTTATCTCACCCCTCCACTTT | CASRVISPLHF